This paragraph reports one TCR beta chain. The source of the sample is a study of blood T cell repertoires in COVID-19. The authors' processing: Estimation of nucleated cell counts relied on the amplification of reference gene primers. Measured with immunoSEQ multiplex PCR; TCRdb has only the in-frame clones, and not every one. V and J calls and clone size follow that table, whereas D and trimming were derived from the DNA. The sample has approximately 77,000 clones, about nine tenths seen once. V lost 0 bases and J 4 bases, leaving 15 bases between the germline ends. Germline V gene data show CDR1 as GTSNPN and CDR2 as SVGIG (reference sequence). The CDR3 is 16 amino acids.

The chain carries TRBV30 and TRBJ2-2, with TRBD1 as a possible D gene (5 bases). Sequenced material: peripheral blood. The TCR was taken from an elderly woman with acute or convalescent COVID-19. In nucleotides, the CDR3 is TGTGCCTGGAGTGTACGGCAGGGCTTAGGCACCGGGGAGCTGTTTTTT. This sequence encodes CAWSVRQGLGTGELFF.